The 8 T cell receptor beta chains presented below share a single source sample, sequenced in a study of human T cells and chemical hapten exposure (dated by TCRdb to 2020 to 2023). The time point label corresponds to: patch test 1, 2 weeks after DPC sensitization. The meaning of the sample's treatment or condition label: therapeutic diphenylcyclopropenone sensitization with weekly scalp DPC. Library preparation was by RACE. TCRdb names NextSeq 500 as the instrument used. TCRdb passed the public sequencing reads through fastp at Q25 and MiXCR, retaining productive beta sequences. Rows with one shared CDR3 protein collapse into an entry with the most common genes and DNA. The sample records under 450,000 distinct CDR3 sequences, more than 4.5% of which are singletons. Around 2% of the sample is taken by the ten largest. The sequenced sample was whole blood, obtained in connection with sensitization to the hapten diphenylcyclopropenone (DPC). The receptors come from a woman aged 45 to 65 with alopecia areata. Some clones in this sample may be carry-over from other donors' samples.

CDR3 in DNA: TGTGCCAGCAGCCCCGTGAACAGGGGCGACTATGGCTACACCTTC. Protein product: CASSPVNRGDYGYTF. This rearrangement joins TRBV14 to TRBJ1-2, with 7 bases fitting TRBD1. Germline trimming cut 4 bases from V and 3 bases from J; bases unmatched to any gene: 8. Germline V gene data show CDR1 as SGHDN and CDR2 as FVKESK. The CDR3 has 15 amino acids.

There are many counts of this clonotype. J is TRBJ1-1 and V is TRBV20-1; a weak D match, TRBD1 (5 bases). The V gene lost 1 base and the J gene lost 14 bases, with 17 bases spanning the gap. CDR3 size: 12 residues. Germline V gene sequence: CDR1 DFQATT, CDR2 SNEGSKA (reference sequence). Written as DNA, the CDR3 is TGCAGTGCTAGAGTCGGGGACGCGTTGGGGTTCTTT. Its protein is CSARVGDALGFF.

This clonotype was recorded many times. The rearrangement joins TRBV6-6 to TRBJ2-5, with D perhaps matching TRBD2 (6 bases). Germline CDR1 is MNHNY and CDR2 is SVGAGI (reference sequence). The CDR3 has 13 amino acids. Trimming took off 10 bases at V and 3 bases at J, with 15 bases between the two ends. The DNA for the CDR3 is TGTGCCACCGTGAGGAGGGAAAAAGAGACCCAGTACTTC. Its translation: CATVRREKETQYF.

The V and J genes are TRBV29-1 and TRBJ1-4, with TRBD1 matching over 8 bases. J gave up 8 bases and V 3 bases, and 2 bases lay outside the gene matches. Germline V gives CDR1 SQVTM, CDR2 ANQGSEA. The CDR3 has 12 residues. The CDR3 loop reads CSVDGQGEKLFF. DNA of the CDR3: TGCAGCGTTGATGGACAGGGAGAAAAACTGTTTTTT.

This clonotype was counted at least ten times. V usage is TRBV28 and J usage is TRBJ2-3; D may correspond to TRBD1 or TRBD2 (5 bases each). V was clipped by 5 bases and J by 3 bases, with 18 bases between them. The CDR3 contains 16 residues. Per germline, CDR1 MDHEN and CDR2 SYDVKM. The CDR3, as DNA: TGTGCCAGCAGTCTCACCGGGACCCTAGGAACAGATACGCAGTATTTT. It translates to CASSLTGTLGTDTQYF.

The sample holds many counts of this clonotype. The rearrangement joins TRBV24-1 to TRBJ1-2; D possibly corresponds to TRBD1 (5 bases). The CDR3 spans 14 residues. Germline V gene data show CDR1 as KGHDR and CDR2 as SFDVKD. Trimming stripped 10 bases from V and 4 bases from J, with 18 bases between. The CDR3 DNA is TGTGCCACGAGTCCCGCAGGGAGGCCCTATGGCTACACCTTC. Residues: CATSPAGRPYGYTF.

This clonotype was seen many times. The chain links TRBV7-2 to TRBJ1-1; D gene unclear. Germline V gene sequence: CDR1 SGHTA, CDR2 FQGNSA. Trimming removed 4 bases at V and 3 bases at J, with 15 bases between. The CDR3 runs to 15 residues. CDR3 protein: CASSSRMARDTEAFF. CDR3 coding DNA: TGTGCCAGCAGCTCCCGTATGGCTAGGGACACTGAAGCTTTCTTT.

This clonotype has just a few counts. V gene TRBV6-1 combines with J gene TRBJ1-1, with 8 bases matching TRBD1. The CDR3 is made up of 13 amino acids. CDR1 MNHNS and CDR2 SASEGT come from the germline V gene. J gave up 5 bases and V 7 bases, and 6 bases lay outside the gene matches. The DNA for the CDR3 is TGTGCCAGCAAACCGACAGGGGATACTGAAGCTTTCTTT. It specifies CASKPTGDTEAFF.